This T cell receptor beta chain was sequenced during a study of T cells expressing NK-cell markers. The overall study: TCR beta repertoires came from sorted CD3+CD56+NKG2C+, CD3+CD56+NKG2C- and CD3+CD56-NKG2C+ T cells. Broader study findings: Expanded NKG2C+ T cell clones were not confirmed as HCMV-specific. Among four donors, these clonotypes also ranked first in the CD3+CD56-NKG2C+ fraction.

As to this clonotype: Its specificity is unknown.

Synthesis of TCR beta cDNA relied on 5'RACE template switching carrying UMIs. TCRdb re-called the 5' RACE reads and shows each CDR3 protein once, DNA omitted. The table gives about 380,000 distinct CDR3 sequences; the top ten clones make up roughly 5.4% of it. The germline V gene encodes CDR1 SQVTM and CDR2 ANQGSEA. CDR3 length: 13 amino acids. The receptor was derived from a man aged 18 to 69 in good health. The sequencing sample was made of blood T cells: a sorted CD56 or NKG2C T cell subset, CD4+ or CD8+ T cells, or bulk PBMC T cells (not recorded which). This chain links TRBV29-1 with TRBJ2-7; TCRdb's D gene call, TRBD2, goes unchecked for lack of DNA. The CDR3 sequence is CSVVGGGGNEQYF.